The 14 T cell receptor beta chains in this list originate from one sample, sequenced in a study of T cell repertoires in cytomegalovirus infection. TCRdb itself ran the reads through MiXCR, one entry per CDR3 protein. The sample has about 350,000 distinct CDR3 sequences, about 35% seen once. Their target antigens are unknown. The source material was cultured PBMCs, sampled from culture after CMV antigen stimulation. The receptors come from a human donor in good health (CMV status not recorded). Some clones in this sample may be carry-over from other donors' samples.

This sequence joins TRBV28 and TRBJ2-5, with 8 bases identical to TRBD2. This CDR3 spans 16 amino acids. Losses at the gene ends were 2 bases for V and 5 bases for J; bases not matched to a gene: 10. Germline assignment: CDR1 MDHEN and CDR2 SYDVKM. CDR3 in amino acids: CASSLLGGGKRETQYF. The CDR3 DNA sequence: TGTGCCAGCAGTTTACTGGGCGGGGGGAAGAGGGAGACCCAGTACTTC.

This clonotype was seen more than once but under ten times. The J gene is TRBJ1-1, the V gene TRBV5-4; no reliable D call. From germline, CDR1 is SGHNT and CDR2 YYREEE (reference sequence). Trimming took off 5 bases at V and 1 base at J, with 15 bases between the two ends. This CDR3 spans 15 amino acids. CDR3 amino acids: CASRDQQPGNTEAFF. The CDR3, as DNA: TGTGCCAGCAGGGATCAGCAGCCTGGGAACACTGAAGCTTTCTTT. Full variable domain (rest looked up from reference TRBV5-4 and TRBJ1-1): ETGVTQSPTHLIKTRGQQVTLRCSSQSGHNTVSWYQQALGQGPQFIFQYYREEENGRGNFPPRFSGLQFPNYSSELNVNALELDDSALYLCASRDQQPGNTEAFFGQGTRLTVV.

This clonotype has only a few counts. The CDR3 DNA sequence: TGTGCCAGCAGCTTCTCTAGAGGGGATACGCAGTATTTT. Amino acid sequence: CASSFSRGDTQYF. The V call is TRBV7-2, the J call TRBJ2-3, with D perhaps TRBD2 (5 bases). Between the trimmed V and J ends, which lost 3 bases and 6 bases, there was a span of 10 bases. The CDR3 has 13 amino acids. In germline, CDR1 is SGHTA, CDR2 FQGNSA.

V gene TRBV7-2 combines with J gene TRBJ2-1; perhaps TRBD2 as D (6 bases). Per the germline V gene, CDR1 is SGHTA and CDR2 is FQGNSA. Between the trimmed V and J ends, which lost 1 base and 2 bases, there was a span of 15 bases. CDR3 length: 17 residues. The CDR3 sequence is CASSLGHMGLTYNEQFF. DNA for the CDR3: TGTGCCAGCAGCTTAGGTCATATGGGACTCACCTACAATGAGCAGTTCTTC. Variable domain in full (rest from reference TRBV7-2 and TRBJ2-1): GAGVSQSPSNKVTEKGKDVELRCDPISGHTALYWYRQSLGQGLEFLIYFQGNSAPDKSGLPSDRFSAERTGGSVSTLTIQRTQQEDSAVYLCASSLGHMGLTYNEQFFGPGTRLTVL.

The chain recombines TRBV20-1 with TRBJ2-7; a weak D match, TRBD1 (6 bases). Trimming shortened V by 5 bases and J by 3 bases, and 8 bases separated the two germline ends. CDR3 size: 11 residues. CDR1 is DFQATT and CDR2 is SNEGSKA in the germline V gene (reference sequence). The CDR3 spells CSAADSYEQYV. The CDR3, as DNA: TGCAGTGCTGCGGACAGCTACGAGCAGTACGTC.

For this clonotype: The junction and the germline gene differ at one end; a read error may be behind it. This chain connects TRBV11-2 to TRBJ2-1, with TRBD2 matching 12 bases. Germline CDR1 is SGHAT and CDR2 is FQNNGV. The CDR3 covers 17 residues. The CDR3, as DNA: TGTGCCAGCAGCCCCGGAACTAGCGGGAGGACCTACAACGAGCAGTTCTTC. This translates into CASSPGTSGRTYNEQFF.

This clonotype was found many times. The chain links TRBV7-8 to TRBJ2-7; D is tentatively TRBD1 or TRBD2 (5 bases each). The CDR3 runs to 13 residues. In germline, CDR1 is SGHVS, CDR2 FQNEAQ. Trimming stripped 3 bases from V and 1 base from J, with 7 bases between. The CDR3 reads CASSLGRSYEQYV. In DNA, the CDR3 is TGTGCCAGCAGCTTGGGACGGTCCTACGAGCAGTACGTC.

This chain joins TRBV6-4 and TRBJ2-1; TRBD2 aligns across 9 bases. The germline CDR1 and CDR2 sequences are MRHNA and SNTAGT. This CDR3 has 15 residues. The junction had 12 bases not matched to a gene; V was cut back by 5 bases and J by 10 bases. CDR3 DNA sequence: TGTGCCAGCAGTCCCTTACCGGGCCTAGCGGGAGAGCAGTTCTTC. Protein sequence: CASSPLPGLAGEQFF.

This clonotype was recorded a few times. The J gene is TRBJ1-2, the V gene TRBV7-8, with 9 bases fitting TRBD1. There are 13 residues in the CDR3. With 5 bases clipped from V and 8 bases from J, the junction kept 6 bases outside the gene matches. Germline V lookup: CDR1 SGHVS, CDR2 FQNEAQ. The CDR3 bases are TGTGCCAGCAGCGGGGACAGGGATAAGGGCTACACCTTC. Encoded protein: CASSGDRDKGYTF.

V is TRBV15 and J is TRBJ1-1; D may be TRBD1 (5 bases). Trimming took 3 bases from V and 0 from J, leaving 14 bases between them. Germline V gives CDR1 LNHNV, CDR2 YYDKDF (reference sequence). The CDR3 has 16 amino acids. The CDR3 bases are TGTGCCACCAGCAGCCCCTCCCTGACAGTGAACACTGAAGCTTTCTTT. Translated, it gives CATSSPSLTVNTEAFF.

This clonotype has a single count. The V and J genes are TRBV7-8 and TRBJ2-5, with no clear D. Trimming took off 3 bases at V and 2 bases at J, with 16 bases between the two ends. In germline, CDR1 is SGHVS, CDR2 FQNEAQ. The CDR3 runs to 16 residues. CDR3 nucleotide sequence: TGTGCCAGCAGCTTGACGTGGGGAACTCCACAAGAGACCCAGTACTTC. Translating it yields CASSLTWGTPQETQYF. Complete variable domain (other parts from reference TRBV7-8 and TRBJ2-5): GAGVSQSPRYKVAKRGQDVALRCDPISGHVSLFWYQQALGQGPEFLTYFQNEAQLDKSGLPSDRFFAERPEGSVSTLKIQRTQQEDSAVYLCASSLTWGTPQETQYFGPGTRLLVL.

The table lists this clonotype with a few counts. The V and J genes are TRBV28 and TRBJ2-7; the match to TRBD1 covers 10 bases. The trim removed 2 bases at V and 3 bases at J, leaving 16 bases unmatched. CDR1 and CDR2 from the germline V gene are MDHEN and SYDVKM. CDR3 length equals 19 residues. The CDR3 loop reads CASSLPPTYGTGDLYEQYF. The DNA for the CDR3 is TGTGCCAGCAGTTTACCCCCCACCTATGGGACAGGGGATCTCTACGAGCAGTACTTC.

V is TRBV20-1 and J is TRBJ2-1; possible D gene TRBD1, 6 bases. The CDR3 runs 14 residues. V dropped 5 bases and J dropped 8 bases, with 19 bases sitting between them. Per germline, CDR1 DFQATT and CDR2 SNEGSKA (reference sequence). CDR3 nucleotides: TGCAGTGCTGCGGACAGTCTCCGGGTCTATGAGCAGTTCTTC. The encoded protein is CSAADSLRVYEQFF.

The chain uses TRBV2 and TRBJ1-2; 9 positions match TRBD1. The germline gives CDR1 SNHLY, CDR2 FYNNEI. V was clipped by 4 bases and J by 7 bases; unmatched bases: 7. This CDR3 has 14 residues. The CDR3 DNA sequence: TGTGCCAGCAGTGGTTTTGGGACAGGGACTGGCTACACCTTC. Protein sequence: CASSGFGTGTGYTF.